Shown below are 18 T cell receptor beta chains from a single sample sequenced in a study of T cell clonality in common variable immunodeficiency. These TCRs are of unknown antigen specificity. Study-level results: Reportedly, TCR beta sequences from common variable immunodeficiency showed fewer deletions and N-nucleotide insertions.

Clones were read by immunoSEQ multiplex PCR, and TCRdb kept only the in-frame ones, dropping some. The counts give some 25,000 clones, none of them seen only once; approximately 8.9% is held by the top ten. The sample taken for sequencing was peripheral blood mononuclear cells. The receptors come from a human donor with common variable immunodeficiency.

This clone rates as medium-sized. The CDR3 end lies 3 residues beyond the end of the read and is filled in from the germline J gene. This chain joins TRBV5-1 and TRBJ1-4, with 7 bases identical to TRBD1. The CDR3 length is 14 residues. J was trimmed by 6 bases and V by 0 bases; bases with no gene match: 2. Germline CDR1 and CDR2: SGHRS and YFSETQ. CDR3 residues: CASSLGQGHEKLFF. CDR3 DNA (partial): TGCGCCAGCAGCTTGGGACAGGGACATGAAAAA.

This clone was detected ten times or more. The read finishes 3 residues shy of the CDR3 end, and the germline J gene is used to complete it. V usage is TRBV2 and J usage is TRBJ2-7; 10 bases are shared with TRBD2. There are 14 residues in the CDR3. V shed 6 bases, J shed 0 bases, and the junction held 2 bases outside the gene matches. Germline V gene data show CDR1 as SNHLY and CDR2 as FYNNEI. The part of the CDR3 DNA that was read is TGTGCCAGCAGGCTAGCGGGAGTCTCCTACGAG. Amino acids: CASRLAGVSYE. The whole CDR3 is CASRLAGVSYEQYF. The whole variable domain, filled in from reference TRBV2 and TRBJ2-7, reads EPEVTQTPSHQVTQMGQEVILRCVPISNHLYFYWYRQILGQKVEFLVSFYNNEISEKSEIFDDQFSVERPDGSNFTLKIRSTKLEDSAMYFCASRLAGVSYEQYFGPGTRLTVT.

This clone was detected only a few times. The read ends 3 residues shy of where the CDR3 ends; the end is completed using the germline J gene. The V and J genes are TRBV5-1 and TRBJ1-1; weak D call: TRBD1 (6 bases). The CDR3 contains 16 residues. Between the trimmed V and J ends, which lost 1 base and 1 base, there was a span of 14 bases. Germline CDR1 SGHRS, CDR2 YFSETQ. The DNA read from the CDR3 is TGCGCCAGCAGCTTGTTGGGCACAGGGACGAACACTGAA. Encoded protein: CASSLLGTGTNTE. The entire CDR3 protein reads CASSLLGTGTNTEAFF.

This clone appeared a few times. The part of the CDR3 DNA that was read is TGTGCCAGCAGTAAAGGACAGACGAACACTGAA. Protein product: CASSKGQTNTE. The whole CDR3 region reads CASSKGQTNTEAFF. The V and J genes are TRBV6-1 and TRBJ1-1, with D maybe TRBD1 (6 bases). The observed sequence ends 3 residues before the CDR3 terminus, with the missing tail filled in from the germline J gene. V was trimmed by 5 bases and J by 1 base, leaving 11 bases between them. Germline CDR1 is MNHNS and CDR2 is SASEGT. There are 14 residues in the CDR3.

About this clone: With the read ending 3 residues before the CDR3 end, the germline J gene is used to fill in that end. The rearrangement joins TRBV6-2 or TRBV6-3 to TRBJ2-5, with 15 bases fitting TRBD2. Trimming cost V 5 bases and J 5 bases; bases outside gene matches: 0. CDR3 size: 14 residues. Germline loops: CDR1 MNHEY, CDR2 SVGEGT. CDR3 DNA, as far as it was read: TGTGCCAGCAGTGGACTAGCGGGGGGGGAGACC. Encoded protein: CASSGLAGGET. The CDR3 in its entirety is CASSGLAGGETQYF.

This clone occurred many times. The sequenced fragment ends 3 residues before the CDR3 boundary, so the rest is inferred from the germline J gene. The chain employs TRBV5-6 and TRBJ1-4; D gene uncertain. The CDR3 is 12 amino acids. CDR1 is SGHDT, CDR2 YYEEEE, per germline. The V end lost 4 bases, the J end lost 8 bases, and 9 bases lay between the germline ends. The CDR3 sequence: CASSIGGEKLFF. The DNA read from the CDR3 is TGTGCCAGCAGCATCGGAGGGGAAAAA.

In its sample, this clone was seen a few times. Read coverage stops 3 residues before the CDR3 terminus; the germline J gene supplies the remainder. V and J are TRBV2 and TRBJ2-2; TRBD1 is a possible D gene (6 bases). The CDR3 is made up of 14 amino acids. Trimming removed 3 bases at V and 4 bases at J, with 9 bases between. CDR1 is SNHLY, CDR2 FYNNEI, per germline. CDR3 in amino acids: CASSEWTATGELFF. The part of the CDR3 DNA that was read is TGTGCCAGCAGTGAGTGGACAGCCACCGGGGAG.

Points on this clone: The observed sequence ends 3 residues before the CDR3 terminus, with the missing tail filled in from the germline J gene. The V call is TRBV19, the J call TRBJ1-5; 7 bases are a match to TRBD1. The CDR3 runs 15 residues. The V segment lost 7 bases and the J segment 1 base; nucleotides outside the gene matches: 7. Germline assignment: CDR1 LNHDA and CDR2 SQIVND (reference sequence). CDR3 sequence reads: CASTPGQSSNQPQHF. The CDR3 bases that were read are TGTGCCAGTACCCCGGGACAGAGCAGCAATCAGCCC.

In its sample, this clone was seen a few times. The CDR3 DNA, read in part, is TGCAGTGCCGTTAGCGGGAGCTCCTACAATGAG. Its protein is CSAVSGSSYNE. The complete CDR3 reads CSAVSGSSYNEQFF. J is TRBJ2-1 and V is TRBV20-1; 9 positions agree with TRBD2. Read coverage stops 3 residues before the CDR3 terminus; the germline J gene supplies the remainder. V trimming: 6 bases; J trimming: 0 bases; junction bases outside the gene matches: 3. The CDR3 runs 14 residues. CDR1 and CDR2 (germline): DFQATT, SNEGSKA (reference sequence).

This clone was observed a handful of times. The read ends 3 residues before the CDR3 terminus; that terminus is restored from the germline J gene. The chain joins TRBV7-8 to TRBJ2-1, with D tentatively TRBD1 or TRBD2 (5 bases each). This CDR3 is built from 15 residues. CDR1 and CDR2 from the germline V gene are SGHVS and FQNEAQ. V was clipped by 3 bases and J by 0 bases, with 9 bases between them. This CDR3 reads CASSFEGSSYNEQFF. The covered CDR3 bases are TGTGCCAGCAGCTTTGAGGGGAGCTCCTACAATGAG.

This clone was observed a handful of times. From the germline J gene comes the end of the CDR3, since the read stops 3 residues before it. The rearrangement joins TRBV30 to TRBJ1-1; 7 bases agree with TRBD1. The CDR3 extends over 15 amino acids. Germline assignment: CDR1 GTSNPN and CDR2 SVGIG (reference sequence). The ends lost 4 bases at V and 2 bases at J; junction bases unmatched: 10. The CDR3 protein is CAWTFGGTANTEAFF. CDR3 DNA, as far as it was read: TGTGCCTGGACCTTCGGCGGGACAGCAAACACTGAA.

This clone came up many times. The CDR3 goes on 3 residues after the read ends, and that part is filled in from the germline J gene. The V call is TRBV7-6, the J call TRBJ2-6; D perhaps matches TRBD1 (8 bases). Germline CDR1 is SGHVS and CDR2 is FNYEAQ. The CDR3 is 17 amino acids. Trimming took off 5 bases at V and 1 base at J, with 15 bases between the two ends. CDR3 residues: CASSSGTGRSGANVLTF. CDR3 bases read: TGTGCCAGCAGCAGCGGGACAGGCCGTTCTGGGGCCAACGTC.

The table lists this clone with a few counts. The read ends 3 residues shy of where the CDR3 ends; the end is completed using the germline J gene. The chain is built from TRBV13 and TRBJ2-7; D is possibly TRBD2 (7 bases). V lost 2 bases and J lost 3, with 14 bases in between. In germline, CDR1 is PRHDT, CDR2 FYEKMQ (reference sequence). CDR3 length equals 15 residues. CDR3 region: CASSLWGGIDYEQYF. The CDR3 DNA, read in part, is TGTGCCAGCAGCTTATGGGGGGGCATAGACTACGAG.

This clone was detected many times. From the germline J gene comes the end of the CDR3, since the read stops 3 residues before it. The chain employs TRBV18 and TRBJ1-1; 7 bases map to TRBD1. The V gene end was trimmed by 3 bases and the J gene end by 4 bases; junction bases not matched to a gene: 5. The CDR3 consists of 14 residues. CDR1 is KGHSH and CDR2 is LQKENI in the germline V gene. The DNA read from the CDR3 is TGTGCCAGCTCACCGTCGGGACAGTCCACTGAA. Translation: CASSPSGQSTE. The CDR3 in full is CASSPSGQSTEAFF.

This clone was seen a handful of times. The read halts 3 residues ahead of the CDR3 end, with the missing end drawn from the germline J gene. The rearrangement uses TRBV7-2 and TRBJ1-1, with D perhaps TRBD1 (5 bases). V was clipped by 5 bases and J by 1 base, with 11 bases between them. This CDR3 region has 14 residues. Germline V gene lookup returns CDR1 SGHTA and CDR2 FQGNSA. CDR3 bases read: TGTGCCAGCAGCAGCATGGGGGGGAACACTGAA. It yields the protein CASSSMGGNTE. The whole CDR3 protein reads CASSSMGGNTEAFF.

Only a few counts were recorded for this clone. This chain's CDR3 is CASSTRQLKQPQHF. The CDR3 DNA, read in part, is TGTGCCAGCAGTACCAGACAGCTGAAGCAGCCC. The chain couples TRBV6-2 or TRBV6-3 to TRBJ1-5; tentatively, D is TRBD1 (5 bases). The read finishes 3 residues shy of the CDR3 end, and the germline J gene is used to complete it. CDR3 length: 14 amino acids. The V end was cut by 5 bases, the J end by 7 bases, with 15 bases between. The germline CDR1 and CDR2 sequences are MNHEY and SVGEGT.

In regard to this clone: The CDR3 goes on 3 residues after the read ends, and that part is filled in from the germline J gene. The chain has TRBV5-6 and TRBJ2-7; D uncertain. This CDR3 has 15 residues. Germline CDR1 is SGHDT and CDR2 is YYEEEE. The V gene lost 2 bases and the J gene lost 6 bases, with 18 bases spanning the gap. The CDR3: CASSLIQLAVREQYF. CDR3 DNA (partial): TGTGCCAGCAGCTTAATACAGCTGGCTGTGCGCGAG.

Turning to this clone: The sequence runs out 3 residues before the end of the CDR3; the remainder is reconstructed from the germline J gene. The rearrangement joins TRBV2 to TRBJ2-7, with 8 bases fitting TRBD2. CDR1 and CDR2 (germline): SNHLY, FYNNEI. The CDR3 is made up of 14 amino acids. V shed 7 bases and J 4 bases; nucleotides not matched to a gene: 9. CDR3 protein: CASTQGSGSYEQYF. The part of the CDR3 DNA that was read is TGTGCCAGCACTCAAGGCAGCGGGAGTTACGAG.